These 13 T cell receptor beta chains were sequenced from one sample in a study of human T cells and chemical hapten exposure. Time point defined: patch test 2, 6 weeks after DPC sensitization. Treatment meaning: therapeutic diphenylcyclopropenone sensitization with weekly scalp DPC. TCRdb analysed the RACE reads with MiXCR anew, one entry per CDR3 protein. This repertoire shows approximately 110,000 distinct CDR3 sequences, roughly a tenth found once; its top ten account for approximately 3%. The material sequenced was whole blood, taken in connection with sensitization to the hapten diphenylcyclopropenone (DPC). Receptors were obtained from a woman between 35 and 50 years old with alopecia areata. Some clones in this sample may be carry-over from other donors' samples.

This clonotype has just a few counts. The rearrangement links TRBV19 to TRBJ2-3; D not resolved. CDR1 and CDR2 (germline): LNHDA, SQIVND (reference sequence). Trimming pared 5 bases from V and 2 bases from J, leaving 8 bases between. This CDR3 spans 13 amino acids. The CDR3 sequence is CASSRLDTDTQYF. CDR3 nucleotide sequence: TGTGCCAGTAGTCGGCTAGACACAGATACGCAGTATTTT.

V is TRBV15 and J is TRBJ2-1; possible D gene TRBD2, 6 bases. The CDR3 has 15 amino acids. The germline V and J ends were trimmed by 0 bases and 7 bases, with 13 bases remaining between them. In germline, CDR1 is LNHNV, CDR2 YYDKDF (reference sequence). CDR3 region: CATSRDFLGGNEQFF. The CDR3, as DNA: TGTGCCACCAGCAGAGATTTTCTGGGGGGAAATGAGCAGTTCTTC.

At least ten counts were recorded for this clonotype. The chain is built from TRBV7-6 and TRBJ2-3, with 7 positions matching TRBD1. This CDR3 region has 17 residues. From germline, CDR1 is SGHVS and CDR2 FNYEAQ. V was pared by 4 bases and J by 2 bases, with 12 bases of the junction left unmatched. The CDR3 nucleotides are TGTGCCAGCAGCTACACCTTGACAGGGTCCCCCACAGATACGCAGTATTTT. Protein sequence: CASSYTLTGSPTDTQYF.

Ten or more counts support this clonotype. The chain employs TRBV27 and TRBJ2-3; TRBD2 might be the D (6 bases). The CDR3 spans 17 residues. Trimming left V 2 bases short and J 3 bases short, with 18 bases between. CDR1 is MNHEY and CDR2 is SMNVEV in the germline V gene (reference sequence). Written as DNA, the CDR3 is TGTGCCAGCAGTTTAACCCCCCCCGCGGGGAGGACAGATACGCAGTATTTT. This codes for CASSLTPPAGRTDTQYF.

This clonotype has only a few counts. This chain links TRBV6-2 or TRBV6-3 with TRBJ1-5; 7 bases agree with TRBD1. J lost 1 base, V lost 4 bases, and 10 bases had no gene match. CDR1 and CDR2 from the germline V gene are MNHEY and SVGEGT. This CDR3 has 17 residues. The CDR3 DNA sequence: TGTGCCAGCAGTTCTACGATTGACAGGGACAGCAATCAGCCCCAGCATTTT. This codes for CASSSTIDRDSNQPQHF.

This clonotype was seen only a few times. The chain employs TRBV10-2 and TRBJ2-7; 9 bases match TRBD2. There are 13 residues in the CDR3. V was clipped by 7 bases and J by 1 base; unmatched bases: 2. CDR1 WSHSY and CDR2 SAAADI come from the germline V gene. CDR3 in DNA: TGCGCCAGCATCAGCGGGGGGTCCTACGAGCAGTACTTC. It encodes CASISGGSYEQYF.

Written as DNA, the CDR3 is TGCAGTGCTAGAGATCAGAGAGGCTCCAGCAATCAGCCCCAGCATTTT. Translating it yields CSARDQRGSSNQPQHF. The chain employs TRBV20-1 and TRBJ1-5, with no clear D. Trimming removed 0 bases from V and 1 base from J, with 13 bases in between. CDR1 DFQATT and CDR2 SNEGSKA come from the germline V gene (reference sequence). This CDR3 contains 16 residues.

Many counts were recorded for this clonotype. This rearrangement joins TRBV7-8 to TRBJ1-2, with 11 nucleotides matching TRBD1. V lost 3 bases, J lost 7 bases, and 7 bases stayed unmatched. CDR1 is SGHVS and CDR2 is FQNEAQ in the germline V gene. The CDR3 consists of 15 residues. The CDR3 DNA sequence: TGTGCCAGCAGCTTCGTTACCGGGACAGGGGGTGGCTACACCTTC. Its protein is CASSFVTGTGGGYTF.

V gene TRBV5-4 combines with J gene TRBJ2-5, with D tentatively TRBD1 or TRBD2 (5 bases each). The V and J ends lost 4 bases and 4 bases respectively, with 14 bases between them. Germline CDR1 is SGHNT and CDR2 is YYREEE (reference sequence). This CDR3 has 14 amino acids. The CDR3 region is CASSTGRDGETQYF. CDR3 in DNA: TGTGCCAGCAGCACTGGACGGGACGGAGAGACCCAGTACTTC.

This clonotype has a count of ten or more. The chain has TRBV2 and TRBJ2-3; no clear D. Germline loops: CDR1 SNHLY, CDR2 FYNNEI. The V end was cut by 1 base, the J end by 0 bases, with 11 bases between. The CDR3 consists of 16 residues. CDR3 DNA: TGTGCCAGCAGTGAAGAGTTCCTTTCTAGCACAGATACGCAGTATTTT. It is translated as CASSEEFLSSTDTQYF.

Ten or more counts support this clonotype. The CDR3 here is CASSYTGTGVTQPQHF. The CDR3 coding sequence is TGTGCCAGCAGTTACACCGGGACAGGGGTAACTCAGCCCCAGCATTTT. This chain links TRBV6-2 or TRBV6-3 with TRBJ1-5; 10 bases are shared with TRBD1. CDR1 is MNHEY, CDR2 SVGEGT, per germline. The CDR3 length is 16 residues. V lost 2 bases to trimming and J lost 6 bases; unmatched junction nucleotides: 7.

J is TRBJ1-1 and V is TRBV29-1; maybe TRBD1 (5 bases). The V end lost 0 bases, the J end lost 7 bases, and 6 bases lay between the germline ends. Per germline, CDR1 SQVTM and CDR2 ANQGSEA. This CDR3 has 11 amino acids. The CDR3 region has the DNA TGCAGCGTTGAAGAGGACATTGAAGCTTTCTTT. Amino acids: CSVEEDIEAFF. Using reference TRBV29-1 and TRBJ1-1 for the parts outside the CDR3, the full variable domain is SAVISQKPSRDICQRGTSLTIQCQVDSQVTMMFWYRQQPGQSLTLIATANQGSEATYESGFVIDKFPISRPNLTFSTLTVSNMSPEDSSIYLCSVEEDIEAFFGQGTRLTVV.

This clonotype was seen at least ten times. The chain employs TRBV7-9 and TRBJ2-3; TRBD2 agrees at 7 bases. Germline V lookup: CDR1 SEHNR, CDR2 FQNEAQ (reference sequence). CDR3 length equals 13 residues. V lost 8 bases, J lost 2 bases, and 4 bases stayed unmatched. This CDR3 is CASLGLDTDTQYF. The CDR3 nucleotides are TGTGCCAGCCTTGGACTAGACACAGATACGCAGTATTTT.